This is a list of T cell receptor beta chains from one sample in a study of cytomegalovirus exposure and HLA in healthy donors. Assay used: immunoSEQ multiplex PCR; TCRdb lists only in-frame clones, some missing. In the table there are approximately 290,000 clones, roughly 80% of which are singletons. Material: PBMCs. Receptors were obtained from a girl aged 2 to 10 in good health and CMV-seronegative. Each CDR3 is given with its conserved first and last residue. Fields, in order: CDR3 protein, CDR3 DNA, clone size, J gene, D gene, V gene. The D gene is left open where the match is weak. Expanded clones are given a class, and other clones once, few, many or no size at all.

cdr3_aa: CASTAGTGNSYEQYF
cdr3_nt: TGTGCCAGCACCGCCGGGACAGGAAACTCCTACGAGCAGTACTTC
clone_size: few
j_call: TRBJ2-7
d_call: TRBD1
v_call: TRBV4-2

cdr3_aa: CSVEALGGFGADTQYF
cdr3_nt: TGCAGCGTTGAAGCCCTAGGGGGTTTTGGAGCAGATACGCAGTATTTT
clone_size: .
j_call: TRBJ2-3
d_call: .
v_call: TRBV29-1

cdr3_aa: CASKSGVGTGELFF
cdr3_nt: TGTGCCAGCAAAAGCGGGGTGGGGACCGGGGAGCTGTTTTTT
clone_size: few
j_call: TRBJ2-2
d_call: TRBD2
v_call: TRBV11-3

cdr3_aa: CASTLREQLIADEQFF
cdr3_nt: TGTGCCAGCACCCTCCGGGAGCAGTTAATAGCCGATGAGCAGTTCTTC
clone_size: .
j_call: TRBJ2-1
d_call: .
v_call: TRBV7-9

cdr3_aa: CASSHQRIRRGYTF
cdr3_nt: TGTGCCAGCAGCCATCAAAGAATCCGGCGGGGCTACACCTTC
clone_size: .
j_call: TRBJ1-2
d_call: .
v_call: TRBV14

cdr3_aa: CASSPRVGDGYTF
cdr3_nt: TGTGCCAGCTCACCACGAGTCGGGGATGGCTACACCTTC
clone_size: .
j_call: TRBJ1-2
d_call: .
v_call: TRBV18

cdr3_aa: CASSEFGGYGTQYF
cdr3_nt: TGTGCCAGCAGTGAATTTGGGGGGTACGGTACGCAGTATTTT
clone_size: few
j_call: TRBJ2-3
d_call: .
v_call: TRBV6-1

cdr3_aa: CASSFGQSYNEQFF
cdr3_nt: TGTGCCAGCAGTTTTGGCCAATCCTACAATGAGCAGTTCTTC
clone_size: .
j_call: TRBJ2-1
d_call: .
v_call: TRBV28

cdr3_aa: CASSSLRLAGVPYEQYF
cdr3_nt: TGTGCCAGCAGCTCCCTCCGACTAGCGGGGGTACCCTACGAGCAGTACTTC
clone_size: .
j_call: TRBJ2-7
d_call: TRBD2
v_call: TRBV28

cdr3_aa: CASSPGARQFF
cdr3_nt: TGCGCCAGCAGCCCAGGGGCCCGACAGTTCTTC
clone_size: .
j_call: TRBJ2-1
d_call: .
v_call: TRBV5-1

cdr3_aa: CASSLSSGNLNEQFF
cdr3_nt: TGTGCCAGCAGTTTATCCAGCGGGAATCTCAATGAGCAGTTCTTC
clone_size: .
j_call: TRBJ2-1
d_call: TRBD2
v_call: TRBV27

cdr3_aa: CSVSPQGYEQYF
cdr3_nt: TGCAGCGTTTCCCCCCAGGGCTACGAGCAGTACTTC
clone_size: .
j_call: TRBJ2-7
d_call: .
v_call: TRBV29-1

cdr3_aa: CASSPATISFSGNTIYF
cdr3_nt: TGTGCCAGCTCACCGGCGACTATTAGTTTCTCTGGAAACACCATATATTTT
clone_size: .
j_call: TRBJ1-3
d_call: .
v_call: TRBV18

cdr3_aa: CASSEGQGPPNQPQHF
cdr3_nt: TGTGCCAGCAGTGAGGGACAGGGGCCCCCCAATCAGCCCCAGCATTTT
clone_size: .
j_call: TRBJ1-5
d_call: TRBD1
v_call: TRBV6-1

cdr3_aa: CATSRGRPDRGTPLHF
cdr3_nt: TGTGCCACCAGCAGAGGACGGCCGGATCGGGGGACACCCCTCCACTTT
clone_size: .
j_call: TRBJ1-6
d_call: .
v_call: TRBV15

cdr3_aa: CASQDKNYGYTF
cdr3_nt: TGTGCCAGCCAGGACAAAAACTATGGCTACACCTTC
clone_size: .
j_call: TRBJ1-2
d_call: .
v_call: TRBV2

cdr3_aa: CASSSWTGQETQYF
cdr3_nt: TGTGCCAGCAGTTCCTGGACAGGCCAAGAGACCCAGTACTTC
clone_size: .
j_call: TRBJ2-5
d_call: TRBD1
v_call: TRBV27

cdr3_aa: CASSVSHRDSSYEQYF
cdr3_nt: TGTGCCAGCAGTGTCTCACACCGGGACAGCTCCTACGAGCAGTACTTC
clone_size: .
j_call: TRBJ2-7
d_call: TRBD1
v_call: TRBV28

cdr3_aa: CASSDSSYNSPLHF
cdr3_nt: TGTGCCAGCAGTGATAGCTCCTATAATTCACCCCTCCACTTT
clone_size: few
j_call: TRBJ1-6
d_call: .
v_call: TRBV2

cdr3_aa: CASSYATSPEGYEQYF
cdr3_nt: TGTGCCAGCAGTTACGCGACTAGCCCAGAGGGGTACGAGCAGTACTTC
clone_size: .
j_call: TRBJ2-7
d_call: TRBD2
v_call: TRBV6-5

cdr3_aa: CASSSSGTSYEQYF
cdr3_nt: TGTGCCAGCAGTAGTAGCGGGACCTCCTACGAGCAGTACTTC
clone_size: .
j_call: TRBJ2-7
d_call: TRBD2
v_call: TRBV7-9

cdr3_aa: CASSLRGDNEKLFF
cdr3_nt: TGTGCCAGCAGTCTTCGGGGGGATAATGAAAAACTGTTTTTT
clone_size: once
j_call: TRBJ1-4
d_call: .
v_call: TRBV28

cdr3_aa: CASRVSGANVLTF
cdr3_nt: TGTGCCAGCCGGGTCTCTGGGGCCAACGTCCTGACTTTC
clone_size: .
j_call: TRBJ2-6
d_call: .
v_call: TRBV19

cdr3_aa: CASSVGVGWRNEQYF
cdr3_nt: TGTGCCAGCAGCGTAGGGGTCGGCTGGAGGAACGAGCAGTACTTC
clone_size: once
j_call: TRBJ2-7
d_call: .
v_call: TRBV9

cdr3_aa: CASSQDYTEAFF
cdr3_nt: TGTGCCAGCAGCCAGGACTACACTGAAGCTTTCTTT
clone_size: .
j_call: TRBJ1-1
d_call: .
v_call: TRBV4-2

cdr3_aa: CASSSRGARGNEQFF
cdr3_nt: TGCGCCAGCAGCTCCAGGGGGGCCCGGGGAAATGAGCAGTTCTTC
clone_size: .
j_call: TRBJ2-1
d_call: .
v_call: TRBV5-1

cdr3_aa: CASSYSGSEAFF
cdr3_nt: TGTGCCAGCAGTTACTCGGGCTCTGAAGCTTTCTTT
clone_size: .
j_call: TRBJ1-1
d_call: .
v_call: TRBV6-6